The rows below give T cell receptor beta chains drawn from one sample of a study of CD8 T cells in acute hepatitis C reinfection. The method was immunoSEQ multiplex PCR; TCRdb's version includes in-frame clones alone and lacks a portion of them. Of approximately 39,000 clones in the sample, approximately 87% were seen once. The sequencing input was naive CD8+ T cells from PBMCs. The receptor set was obtained from a man aged 25-45 years with chronic hepatitis C. Each CDR3 is given with its conserved first and last residue. D genes are given only for firm matches. Clone size, where shown, is once, few, many, or a class for clones that have expanded.

V	J	size	D	CDR3	DNA
TRBV4-1	TRBJ2-7	-	-	CASSQTDGYEQYF	TGCGCCAGCAGCCAAACGGACGGATACGAGCAGTACTTC
TRBV4-3	TRBJ1-6	-	-	CASSQEVAGDLHLHF	TGCGCCAGCAGCCAAGAGGTCGCAGGGGATCTACACCTCCACTTT
TRBV29-1	TRBJ2-2	-	-	CSVGGDTGELFF	TGCAGCGTAGGGGGGGACACCGGGGAGCTGTTTTTT
TRBV28	TRBJ1-1	-	TRBD1	CASSSTGYVDTEAFF	TGTGCCAGCAGTTCGACAGGGTACGTGGACACTGAAGCTTTCTTT
TRBV15	TRBJ1-5	-	-	CATSSTDNQPQHF	TGTGCCACCAGCAGTACAGACAATCAGCCCCAGCATTTT
TRBV19	TRBJ1-1	-	-	CASSMGPGTGTEAFF	TGTGCCAGTAGTATGGGCCCGGGAACGGGCACTGAAGCTTTCTTT
TRBV6-5	TRBJ1-3	-	-	CASSYSGQGGNTIYF	TGTGCCAGCAGTTACTCGGGGCAAGGTGGAAACACCATATATTTT
TRBV11-2	TRBJ2-7	-	-	CASSLEADEQYF	TGTGCCAGCAGCTTAGAGGCCGACGAGCAGTACTTC
TRBV19	TRBJ1-1	-	-	CASTGVLEAFF	TGTGCCAGTACAGGGGTCTTGGAAGCTTTCTTT
TRBV5-5	TRBJ2-7	-	-	CASSLFTGVTYEQYF	TGTGCCAGCAGCTTGTTTACCGGGGTCACCTACGAGCAGTACTTC
TRBV5-1	TRBJ1-1	-	-	CASSQSTGTEAFF	TGCGCCAGTTCACAGTCAACCGGCACTGAAGCTTTCTTT
TRBV7-6	TRBJ1-3	once	TRBD1	CASRSGQGIGNTIYF	TGTGCCAGCAGGTCCGGACAGGGAATTGGAAACACCATATATTTT
TRBV9	TRBJ2-1	-	-	CASSVGGRADNEQFF	TGTGCCAGCAGCGTAGGGGGACGAGCAGACAATGAGCAGTTCTTC
TRBV19	TRBJ2-4	-	-	CASSLDFHWIQYF	TGTGCCAGTAGTTTAGACTTTCACTGGATTCAGTACTTC
TRBV27	TRBJ2-2	few	TRBD1	CASSPRGRNTGELFF	TGTGCCAGCAGTCCCAGGGGGAGGAACACCGGGGAGCTGTTTTTT
TRBV6-5	TRBJ1-2	-	TRBD1	CAIRQGFLDGYTF	TGTGCCATCAGACAGGGTTTCCTCGATGGCTACACCTTC
TRBV7-8	TRBJ1-6	-	-	CASSLNEMITDNSPLHF	TGTGCCAGCAGCTTAAATGAGATGATCACAGATAATTCACCCCTCCACTTT
TRBV9	TRBJ2-1	-	-	CASSVATSSKGDEQFF	TGTGCCAGCAGCGTAGCTACCAGCTCCAAGGGCGATGAGCAGTTCTTC
TRBV5-6	TRBJ1-2	-	-	CASSTAAAFEAPHGYTF	TGTGCCAGCAGCACCGCAGCCGCTTTTGAGGCCCCCCATGGCTACACCTTC
TRBV6-6	TRBJ1-4	-	-	CASSYSPEKLFF	TGTGCCAGCAGTTACTCTCCCGAAAAACTGTTTTTT
TRBV19	TRBJ1-2	-	-	CASSIDPAPGGYTF	TGTGCCAGTAGTATAGATCCCGCCCCGGGAGGCTACACCTTC
TRBV19	TRBJ2-7	-	-	CASSWSIDYEQYF	TGTGCCAGTAGTTGGAGTATCGACTACGAGCAGTACTTC
TRBV7-9	TRBJ1-1	-	-	CASSLDVGETTEAFF	TGTGCCAGCAGCTTAGATGTTGGAGAAACCACTGAAGCTTTCTTT
TRBV29-1	TRBJ2-2	-	-	CSVERTGELFF	TGCAGCGTTGAGAGGACCGGGGAGCTGTTTTTT
TRBV7-9	TRBJ2-2	-	TRBD2	CASSGSSGRGNTGELFF	TGTGCCAGCAGCGGATCTAGCGGGAGGGGGAACACCGGGGAGCTGTTTTTT
TRBV27	TRBJ2-7	-	-	CASSLSPGREQYF	TGTGCCAGCAGTTTATCTCCGGGTCGGGAGCAGTACTTC
TRBV29-1	TRBJ2-1	-	TRBD1	CSVEGGDRVLYNEQFF	TGCAGCGTCGAAGGGGGTGACAGGGTACTCTACAATGAGCAGTTCTTC
TRBV9	TRBJ2-2	-	-	CASGLRTGELFF	TGTGCCAGCGGTCTAAGAACCGGGGAGCTGTTTTTT
TRBV29-1	TRBJ2-2	-	-	CSVEGPQSTGELFF	TGCAGCGTGGAAGGGCCCCAGAGCACCGGGGAGCTGTTTTTT
TRBV2	TRBJ2-7	-	-	CASNPQQTSYEQYF	TGTGCCAGCAACCCACAACAAACCTCCTACGAGCAGTACTTC
TRBV4-2	TRBJ2-1	-	TRBD2	CASSQDETSEYNEQFF	TGTGCCAGCAGCCAAGACGAGACTAGCGAATACAATGAGCAGTTCTTC
TRBV7-9	TRBJ2-6	-	-	CASSLARSGANVLTF	TGTGCCAGCAGCTTAGCCAGGTCTGGGGCCAACGTCCTGACTTTC
TRBV27	TRBJ2-3	once	-	CASSPGYADTQYF	TGTGCCAGCAGTCCAGGATATGCAGATACGCAGTATTTT
TRBV6-4	TRBJ1-2	-	-	CASSLPGVYGYTF	TGTGCCAGCAGCCTCCCGGGGGTCTATGGCTACACCTTC
TRBV27	TRBJ2-3	-	-	CASSLFDGTDTQYF	TGTGCCAGCAGTTTATTCGACGGCACAGATACGCAGTATTTT
TRBV6-6	TRBJ1-1	-	-	CASSYSDGGTEAFF	TGTGCCAGCAGTTACTCTGACGGGGGCACTGAAGCTTTCTTT
TRBV10-2	TRBJ1-4	few	-	CASSATATNEKLFF	TGCGCCAGCAGTGCGACCGCAACTAATGAAAAACTGTTTTTT
TRBV29-1	TRBJ2-5	once	TRBD1	CSARDQGEETQYF	TGCAGCGCCAGGGACCAGGGGGAAGAGACCCAGTACTTC
TRBV19	TRBJ2-1	-	TRBD2	CASRLIAGRYEQFF	TGTGCCAGTAGGTTGATAGCGGGAAGGTATGAGCAGTTCTTC
TRBV7-9	TRBJ2-7	few	TRBD1	CASSSGTGWYEQYF	TGTGCCAGCAGCTCCGGGACAGGGTGGTACGAGCAGTACTTC
TRBV7-6	TRBJ2-7	-	-	CASSLNLGLSYEQYF	TGTGCCAGCAGCTTAAATCTGGGGTTATCGTACGAGCAGTACTTC
TRBV20-1	TRBJ2-3	-	-	CRAGTDTQYF	TGCAGGGCAGGGACAGATACGCAGTATTTT
TRBV9	TRBJ2-2	-	-	CASSVAAIPGELFF	TGTGCCAGCAGCGTAGCGGCCATCCCCGGGGAGCTGTTTTTT
TRBV9	TRBJ2-3	-	TRBD2	CASSVETSGSTDTQYF	TGTGCCAGCAGCGTAGAAACTAGCGGGAGTACAGATACGCAGTATTTT
TRBV2	TRBJ1-2	few	-	CASKTGNGYTF	TGTGCCAGCAAAACAGGGAATGGCTACACCTTC
TRBV19	TRBJ2-1	-	-	CASAQGGPYNEQFF	TGTGCCAGTGCCCAGGGGGGTCCCTACAATGAGCAGTTCTTC
TRBV6-6	TRBJ2-7	-	TRBD1	CASSYSGTDLLYEQYF	TGTGCCAGCAGTTACTCCGGGACAGACTTACTCTACGAGCAGTACTTC
TRBV5-6	TRBJ2-1	-	-	CASSSAEGPYNEQFF	TGTGCCAGCAGCTCAGCTGAGGGGCCCTACAATGAGCAGTTCTTC
TRBV4-3	TRBJ2-7	-	TRBD2	CASSQDVLGGDLIYEQYF	TGCGCCAGCAGCCAAGATGTGCTCGGGGGGGATCTTATCTACGAGCAGTACTTC
TRBV19	TRBJ1-4	-	-	CASSITPEKLFF	TGTGCCAGTAGTATCACCCCTGAAAAACTGTTTTTT
TRBV11-2	TRBJ2-3	-	-	CASSLRPSTDTQYF	TGTGCCAGCAGCTTGCGTCCCAGCACAGATACGCAGTATTTT
TRBV29-1	TRBJ2-3	-	TRBD1	CSVGFRDRGLEDTQYF	TGCAGCGTGGGGTTCCGGGACAGGGGCCTCGAAGATACGCAGTATTTT
TRBV5-4	TRBJ2-3	once	-	CASSPPKPTDTQYF	TGTGCCAGCAGTCCCCCCAAGCCCACAGATACGCAGTATTTT
TRBV10-3	TRBJ2-3	-	-	CAISESPSDTQYF	TGTGCCATCAGTGAGTCTCCCTCGGATACGCAGTATTTT